This T cell receptor (beta chain) was profiled in a study of vaccination and CD4 T cells after COVID-19. Study-wide context: The study enrolled six male and four female convalescents, two of whom were Hispanic. Each participant underwent a two-dose regimen of either the BNT162b2 or the mRNA-1273 vaccine. Study-wide findings and caveats: Convalescent patients' median share of reactive clones seen only post-vaccination was approximately 85%.

Time point reported: late sampling 161 to 241 days after vaccination in three convalescent patients. TCRdb used MiXCR to reprocess the PCR reads, holding one entry per CDR3 protein. The data contain about 36,000 distinct CDR3 sequences, 36% of them singletons. This clonotype was counted only a few times. What it recognizes is unknown. V shed 2 bases, J shed 1 base, and the junction held 4 bases outside the gene matches. The CDR3 spans 15 residues. Germline assignment: CDR1 MGHRA and CDR2 YSYEKL. This specimen consisted of CD4+ T cells from blood, obtained about 7 months after SARS-CoV-2 vaccination. The sequence came from a human donor who had recovered from COVID-19. V gene TRBV4-1 combines with J gene TRBJ1-1, with TRBD1 matching over 7 bases. The CDR3 DNA reads as TGCGCCAGCAGCCAACGACAGGGCCCGAACACTGAAGCTTTCTTT. Amino acid sequence: CASSQRQGPNTEAFF.